These 18 T cell receptor beta chains originate from one sample sequenced in a study of blood T cell repertoires in COVID-19 (dated by TCRdb to about 2020). Library prep was done by the immunoSEQ multiplex PCR assay. Imported from immuneACCESS, the table was reduced by TCRdb to in-frame sequences with V and J called. These copies leave out some clones; in studies compared against another copy, an unresolved V gene accounts for under half, and the cause of the remainder is not known. This sample gives 150,000 or so clones in total; approximately 86% of them show up just once. The ten most abundant clones make up 0.55% to 0.75% of the sample. The sequenced sample consisted of peripheral blood. Receptors were obtained from a man in his sixties with COVID-19, enrolled during active disease.

V and J are TRBV10-3 and TRBJ1-2, with 9 bases lining up with TRBD1. The V and J ends lost 2 bases and 5 bases, in that order; junction bases with no gene match: 6. CDR3 length: 15 residues. CDR1 ENHRY and CDR2 SYGVKD come from the germline V gene. This chain's CDR3 is CAISERGGTGYGYTF. CDR3 nucleotide sequence: TGTGCCATCAGTGAGCGGGGAGGGACAGGGTATGGCTACACCTTC.

V is TRBV28 and J is TRBJ1-1, with D maybe TRBD1 (6 bases). Germline CDR1 reads MDHEN; CDR2 reads SYDVKM. This CDR3 spans 14 amino acids. V lost 5 bases to trimming and J lost 4 bases, with 14 bases between them. This CDR3 is CASSNQGLPTEAFF. The DNA of the CDR3 is TGTGCCAGCAGTAATCAGGGGCTTCCCACTGAAGCTTTCTTT.

This clone was observed a handful of times. V is TRBV7-2 and J is TRBJ1-1, with 8 bases identical to TRBD1. The V gene's germline CDR1 is SGHTA and CDR2 FQGNSA. The CDR3 covers 16 residues. The V gene end was trimmed by 3 bases and the J gene end by 2 bases; junction bases not matched to a gene: 8. CDR3 DNA sequence: TGTGCCAGCAGCTTCGATTCGACAGGGGTAAACACTGAAGCTTTCTTT. Protein sequence: CASSFDSTGVNTEAFF.

The rearrangement links TRBV10-3 to TRBJ2-7; D perhaps matches TRBD1 (5 bases). The CDR3 has 17 residues. The germline V gene has CDR1 ENHRY and CDR2 SYGVKD. Between the trimmed V and J ends, which lost 4 bases and 2 bases, there was a span of 21 bases. The CDR3 loop is CAISGMSWNRPAYEQYF. The DNA for the CDR3 is TGTGCCATCAGTGGCATGTCCTGGAACAGGCCAGCCTACGAGCAGTACTTC.

This clone was counted a single time. This sequence joins TRBV19 and TRBJ2-1; perhaps TRBD2 as D (5 bases). CDR1 and CDR2 (germline): LNHDA, SQIVND (reference sequence). The CDR3 has 17 residues. Trimming took off 4 bases at V and 0 bases at J, with 16 bases between the two ends. This CDR3 reads CASSTRYQRSSYNEQFF. CDR3 coding DNA: TGTGCCAGTAGTACCCGTTACCAGCGGAGCTCCTACAATGAGCAGTTCTTC.

The V and J genes are TRBV6-6 and TRBJ1-5; TRBD1 might be the D (6 bases). The V gene lost 5 bases and the J gene lost 7 bases, with 15 bases spanning the gap. CDR3 size: 14 residues. In germline, CDR1 is MNHNY, CDR2 SVGAGI (reference sequence). The CDR3 spells CASSLSGEGQPQHF. CDR3 bases: TGTGCCAGCAGTCTGTCAGGGGAAGGGCAGCCCCAGCATTTT.

A word on this clone: At one end, the junction sequence differs from germline, possibly due to a read error. This chain links TRBV7-7 with TRBJ1-4; 7 positions agree with TRBD1. The CDR3 is 15 amino acids. The V gene's germline CDR1 is SSHAT and CDR2 FNYEAQ (reference sequence). CDR3 sequence reads: CASSPRTGFNEKLFF. The CDR3 DNA is TGTGCTAGCAGCCCCCGGACAGGATTTAATGAAAAACTGTTTTTT.

The chain uses TRBV7-2 and TRBJ2-7, with D unclear. The V end was cut by 5 bases, the J end by 0 bases, with 5 bases between. The CDR3 loop spans 12 amino acids. CDR1 is SGHTA and CDR2 is FQGNSA in the germline V gene. The CDR3 DNA reads TGTGCCAGCAGCCGCTACTCCTACGAGCAGTACTTC. As protein: CASSRYSYEQYF.

The rearrangement uses TRBV3-1 (or the pseudogene TRBV3-2) and TRBJ1-2; 9 nucleotides match TRBD1. V trimming: 4 bases; J trimming: 5 bases; junction bases outside the gene matches: 14. This CDR3 has 17 amino acids. Germline V gene data show CDR1 as LGHDT and CDR2 as YNNKEL (reference sequence). The CDR3 DNA is TGTGCCAGCAGCCCCTACTCCGGGACAGGGATACGGTATGGCTACACCTTC. Protein sequence: CASSPYSGTGIRYGYTF.

The J gene is TRBJ2-5, the V gene TRBV11-2; D remains ambiguous. The germline V gene has CDR1 SGHAT and CDR2 FQNNGV. The V gene lost 1 base and the J gene lost 7 bases, with 7 bases spanning the gap. The CDR3 is 12 amino acids. CDR3 sequence: CASSLGGPTQYF. Written as DNA, the CDR3 is TGTGCCAGCAGCTTAGGCGGCCCGACCCAGTACTTC.

This chain uses TRBV6-2 or TRBV6-3 with TRBJ2-7, with a weak D call TRBD1 (6 bases). V shed 2 bases and J shed 6 bases, with 14 bases lying between them. This CDR3 spans 14 amino acids. The germline gives CDR1 MNHEY, CDR2 SVGEGT. The CDR3 region is CASSYNVQGSEQYF. As DNA, the CDR3 is TGTGCCAGCAGTTACAATGTACAGGGTTCCGAGCAGTACTTC.

This chain uses TRBV3-1 (or the pseudogene TRBV3-2) with TRBJ1-4, with 7 bases aligning to TRBD1. CDR3 size: 14 residues. Per germline, CDR1 LGHDT and CDR2 YNNKEL (reference sequence). The V segment lost 4 bases and the J segment 10 bases; nucleotides outside the gene matches: 9. CDR3 amino acids: CASSPGQAIGKLFF. In nucleotides, the CDR3 is TGTGCCAGCAGCCCCGGACAGGCCATAGGAAAACTGTTTTTT.

Comment on this clone: Other DNA sequences of this sample code for an identical CDR3. The rearrangement links TRBV5-1 to TRBJ1-6; 10 nucleotides line up with TRBD1. Germline V CDR1 and CDR2: SGHRS, YFSETQ. V lost 7 bases, J lost 7 bases, and 5 bases stayed unmatched. This CDR3 spans 14 amino acids. CDR3 residues: CASSPGQGNSPLHF. CDR3 DNA sequence: TGCGCCAGCTCACCGGGACAGGGGAATTCACCCCTCCACTTT.

V and J are TRBV10-3 and TRBJ2-7, with D possibly TRBD2 on 5 matching bases. Germline CDR1 and CDR2: ENHRY and SYGVKD. This CDR3 is built from 12 residues. V shed 6 bases and J shed 1 base, with 7 bases lying between them. CDR3 in amino acids: CAISTGSYEQYF. DNA of the CDR3: TGTGCCATCAGCACGGGATCCTACGAGCAGTACTTC.

The CDR3 DNA follows: TGCGCCAGCAGTAGATCTCGGGGATCTGGAAACACCATATATTTT. The encoded protein is CASSRSRGSGNTIYF. The gene calls are TRBV5-1 and TRBJ1-3; D ambiguous. Trimming removed 5 bases from V and 1 base from J, with 13 bases in between. The CDR3 covers 15 residues. Germline V gene data show CDR1 as SGHRS and CDR2 as YFSETQ. The full variable domain, in which reference TRBV5-1 and TRBJ1-3 provide the parts outside the CDR3, is KAGVTQTPRYLIKTRGQQVTLSCSPISGHRSVSWYQQTPGQGLQFLFEYFSETQRNKGNFPGRFSGRQFSNSRSEMNVSTLELGDSALYLCASSRSRGSGNTIYFGEGSWLTVV.

The chain is built from TRBV6-5 and TRBJ1-1; D ambiguous. The germline V gene encodes CDR1 MNHEY and CDR2 SVGAGI. The V end was cut by 4 bases, the J end by 1 base, with 10 bases between. CDR3 length equals 14 residues. CDR3 in DNA: TGTGCCAGCAGTTTCTCCGAGGCGAACACTGAAGCTTTCTTT. It specifies CASSFSEANTEAFF.

This clone was counted once. The gene calls are TRBV11-3 and TRBJ2-7, with 11 bases aligning to TRBD1. CDR3 length: 15 residues. V was clipped by 5 bases and J by 7 bases; unmatched bases: 10. CDR1 is SGHNT and CDR2 is YENEEA in the germline V gene. The CDR3 sequence: CASSLQGQGAEEQYF. The CDR3 bases are TGTGCCAGCAGCCTCCAAGGACAGGGGGCTGAAGAGCAGTACTTC.

The DNA for the CDR3 is TGTGCCAGCAGCCCCTCGACAGGAGCCTACGAGCAGTACTTC. The encoded protein is CASSPSTGAYEQYF. The chain employs TRBV7-2 and TRBJ2-7, with D possibly being TRBD1 (6 bases). With 5 bases removed from V and 2 bases from J, the gap between germline ends came to 13 bases. CDR1 and CDR2 (germline): SGHTA, FQGNSA. This CDR3 comprises 14 residues.